These T cell receptor beta chains were read from a single sample in a study of shared clonotypes between healthy human individuals. Libraries were prepared by immunoSEQ multiplex PCR; TCRdb keeps only in-frame clonotypes and omits some of them. The sample gives about 520,000 clones, about 96% of which show up once; about 0.059% is in the top ten. The sample taken for sequencing was naive CD4+ T cells sorted from blood. The receptor source for this set is a woman in her twenties or thirties in good health. The CDR3 runs from the conserved cysteine through the conserved F or W. The D gene is left open where the match is weak. Only some rows state a clone size, as once, few, many or a class for expanded clones.

j_gene: TRBJ2-6
abundance: once
d_gene: TRBD1
v_gene: TRBV5-1
CDR3nt: TGCGCCAGCAGCCACTCGGGACAGGGGGCTGGGGCCAACGTCCTGACTTTC
CDR3aa: CASSHSGQGAGANVLTF

j_gene: TRBJ2-7
abundance: -
d_gene: -
v_gene: TRBV18
CDR3nt: TGTGCCAGCTCGCCCCTTGAGAGGGACGAGCAGTACTTC
CDR3aa: CASSPLERDEQYF

j_gene: TRBJ1-3
abundance: -
d_gene: -
v_gene: TRBV14
CDR3nt: TGTGCCAGCAGCCAAGAAGTGTCGGCCCCCGGCGGAACCATATATTTT
CDR3aa: CASSQEVSAPGGTIYF

j_gene: TRBJ2-2
abundance: -
d_gene: TRBD2
v_gene: TRBV30
CDR3nt: TGTGCCTTCTTTAGCGGGATCCATAGAAAGAACACCGGGGAGCTGTTTTTT
CDR3aa: CAFFSGIHRKNTGELFF

j_gene: TRBJ1-2
abundance: -
d_gene: TRBD1
v_gene: TRBV19
CDR3nt: TGTGCCAGTAGTCCCGGGACAGGGGACCCCACCACCTTC
CDR3aa: CASSPGTGDPTTF

j_gene: TRBJ1-1
abundance: once
d_gene: TRBD1
v_gene: TRBV14
CDR3nt: TGTGCCAGCAGCCAAGAGAGGACAGGTGTCGCTTTCTTT
CDR3aa: CASSQERTGVAFF

j_gene: TRBJ1-5
abundance: -
d_gene: TRBD1
v_gene: TRBV10-3
CDR3nt: TGTGCCATCAGTGAGATGGGACAGGTCAACAATCAGCCCCAGCATTTT
CDR3aa: CAISEMGQVNNQPQHF

j_gene: TRBJ2-5
abundance: -
d_gene: -
v_gene: TRBV10-1
CDR3nt: TGCGCCAGCAGTGATTTCGGGAAGGAGACCCAGTACTTC
CDR3aa: CASSDFGKETQYF

j_gene: TRBJ2-7
abundance: -
d_gene: -
v_gene: TRBV6-1
CDR3nt: TGTGCCAGCCCTCGGCAGGGAACGTACGAGCAGTACTTC
CDR3aa: CASPRQGTYEQYF

j_gene: TRBJ2-7
abundance: -
d_gene: -
v_gene: TRBV6-6
CDR3nt: TGTGCCAGCAGCACAAACAGGGTCGCCTACGAGCAGTACTTC
CDR3aa: CASSTNRVAYEQYF

j_gene: TRBJ1-2
abundance: -
d_gene: -
v_gene: TRBV6-1
CDR3nt: TGTGCCAGCAGTATTCCTTCTAACTATGGCTACACCTTC
CDR3aa: CASSIPSNYGYTF

j_gene: TRBJ1-2
abundance: once
d_gene: -
v_gene: TRBV28
CDR3nt: TGTGCCAGCAGCCTGGAGGGGTTCTATGGCTACACCTTC
CDR3aa: CASSLEGFYGYTF

j_gene: TRBJ2-5
abundance: -
d_gene: -
v_gene: TRBV6-1
CDR3nt: TGTGCCAGCAGTGAAATCGAGCGCGCGACCCAGTACTTC
CDR3aa: CASSEIERATQYF

j_gene: TRBJ2-2
abundance: -
d_gene: TRBD1
v_gene: TRBV9
CDR3nt: TGTGCCAGCAGCGTTCAGGGGGCCGCGAACACCGGGGAGCTGTTTTTT
CDR3aa: CASSVQGAANTGELFF

j_gene: TRBJ2-3
abundance: -
d_gene: -
v_gene: TRBV10-3
CDR3nt: TGTGCCATCAGTGAGTCCGGAGTCTCCACAGATACGCAGTATTTT
CDR3aa: CAISESGVSTDTQYF

j_gene: TRBJ2-1
abundance: -
d_gene: -
v_gene: TRBV6-1
CDR3nt: TGTGCCAGCAGGGACGGTACGTACCCCAATGAGCAGTTCTTC
CDR3aa: CASRDGTYPNEQFF

j_gene: TRBJ2-7
abundance: once
d_gene: -
v_gene: TRBV4-1
CDR3nt: TGCGCCAGCAGCCAGCCAGGGACGGTGGCACCCTACGAGCAGTACTTC
CDR3aa: CASSQPGTVAPYEQYF

j_gene: TRBJ2-6
abundance: -
d_gene: -
v_gene: TRBV11-2
CDR3nt: TGTGCCAGCATAGGACTGCAAAGCGGGGCCAACGTCCTGACTTTC
CDR3aa: CASIGLQSGANVLTF

j_gene: TRBJ2-5
abundance: -
d_gene: -
v_gene: TRBV5-1
CDR3nt: TGCGCCAGCAGTGCCGGACACACGGAGACCCAGTACTTC
CDR3aa: CASSAGHTETQYF

j_gene: TRBJ1-4
abundance: -
d_gene: TRBD1
v_gene: TRBV19
CDR3nt: TGTGCCAGTACATCCAGGGGGAAAGTCAGCAGGGAAAAACTGTTTTTT
CDR3aa: CASTSRGKVSREKLFF

j_gene: TRBJ1-3
abundance: -
d_gene: -
v_gene: TRBV28
CDR3nt: TGTGCCAGCAGTTTGGGGACTGCCTCTGGAAACACCATATATTTT
CDR3aa: CASSLGTASGNTIYF

j_gene: TRBJ1-5
abundance: -
d_gene: -
v_gene: TRBV11-2
CDR3nt: TGTGCCAGCAGCGGATACGAACGCGATCAGCCCCAGCATTTT
CDR3aa: CASSGYERDQPQHF

j_gene: TRBJ1-5
abundance: -
d_gene: -
v_gene: TRBV19
CDR3nt: TGTGCCAGTCAGTTCGAGAGCAATCAGCCCCAGCATTTT
CDR3aa: CASQFESNQPQHF

j_gene: TRBJ1-2
abundance: once
d_gene: -
v_gene: TRBV29-1
CDR3nt: TGCAGCGTTCTACACCCGCCAGGGGACTATGGCTACACCTTC
CDR3aa: CSVLHPPGDYGYTF

j_gene: TRBJ1-3
abundance: -
d_gene: -
v_gene: TRBV18
CDR3nt: TGTGCCAGCTCACCACCCCGGGACGGCTCTGGAAACACCATATATTTT
CDR3aa: CASSPPRDGSGNTIYF

j_gene: TRBJ1-3
abundance: -
d_gene: TRBD1
v_gene: TRBV5-4
CDR3nt: TGTGCCAGCAGCTCGGGACAGGGCTCTGGAAACACCATATATTTT
CDR3aa: CASSSGQGSGNTIYF

j_gene: TRBJ2-6
abundance: -
d_gene: -
v_gene: TRBV11-2
CDR3nt: TGTGCCAGCACCCACTCTGGGGCCAACGTCCTGACTTTC
CDR3aa: CASTHSGANVLTF

j_gene: TRBJ1-5
abundance: -
d_gene: TRBD1
v_gene: TRBV6-1
CDR3nt: TGTGCCACCCGAGGGGGCCGGGGCAATCAGCCCCAGCATTTT
CDR3aa: CATRGGRGNQPQHF

j_gene: TRBJ1-1
abundance: -
d_gene: -
v_gene: TRBV7-9
CDR3nt: TGTGCCAGCAGCTTAGCGGGGGGTGTCAAATCCACTGAAGCTTTCTTT
CDR3aa: CASSLAGGVKSTEAFF

j_gene: TRBJ2-7
abundance: -
d_gene: TRBD2
v_gene: TRBV5-1
CDR3nt: TGCGCCAGCAGCTCGGGGGGAAGCGGTCTGGAGGAGCAGTACTTC
CDR3aa: CASSSGGSGLEEQYF

j_gene: TRBJ2-7
abundance: -
d_gene: TRBD1
v_gene: TRBV28
CDR3nt: TGTGCCAGCAGTACATACTGGGGACAGGCCTCCTACGAGCAGTACTTC
CDR3aa: CASSTYWGQASYEQYF

j_gene: TRBJ1-1
abundance: -
d_gene: TRBD1
v_gene: TRBV7-9
CDR3nt: TGTGCCAGCAGCCTCCGACAGGGGATGAACACTGAAGCTTTCTTT
CDR3aa: CASSLRQGMNTEAFF

j_gene: TRBJ1-2
abundance: few
d_gene: -
v_gene: TRBV6-5
CDR3nt: TGTGCCAGCAGTTACCGCGGCAGGGAAAATGGCTACACCTTC
CDR3aa: CASSYRGRENGYTF

j_gene: TRBJ1-2
abundance: -
d_gene: -
v_gene: TRBV10-1
CDR3nt: TGCGCCAGCAGCGTGCTCGGAAACTATGGCTACACCTTC
CDR3aa: CASSVLGNYGYTF

j_gene: TRBJ2-7
abundance: -
d_gene: -
v_gene: TRBV6-1
CDR3nt: TGTGCCAGCAGTGAAATTGTTCAGGGGAGCTACGAGCAGTACTTC
CDR3aa: CASSEIVQGSYEQYF

j_gene: TRBJ2-7
abundance: -
d_gene: TRBD2
v_gene: TRBV29-1
CDR3nt: TGCAGCGTTTCACCGGGACTAGCGGGAGTTGAGCAGTACTTC
CDR3aa: CSVSPGLAGVEQYF

j_gene: TRBJ1-3
abundance: once
d_gene: -
v_gene: TRBV5-1
CDR3nt: TGCGCCAGCAGCTTGGCCGGGGGAGTTGGAAACACCATATATTTT
CDR3aa: CASSLAGGVGNTIYF

j_gene: TRBJ2-7
abundance: -
d_gene: -
v_gene: TRBV20-1
CDR3nt: TGCAGTGCTAGCAGAGCCTACGAGCAGTACTTC
CDR3aa: CSASRAYEQYF

j_gene: TRBJ2-5
abundance: -
d_gene: TRBD2
v_gene: TRBV4-1
CDR3nt: TGCGCCAGCAGCCGTCTCCGAGTAGCGGGAGAGGGGGAGACCCAGTACTTC
CDR3aa: CASSRLRVAGEGETQYF